This TCR beta chain was sequenced for a study of blood T cell repertoires in COVID-19. Sequencing was performed with immunoSEQ multiplex PCR; in TCRdb, only in-frame clones are kept and a portion is missing. The sample holds about 230,000 clones; approximately 82% are singletons and the top ten take 2% to 3%. V gave up 5 bases and J gave up 12 bases, with 19 bases separating them. Germline-derived CDR1 and CDR2 are KGHSH and LQKENI. The CDR3 runs to 13 residues. The clonotype comes from a woman in her 70s with active or convalescent COVID-19. This sequence joins TRBV18 and TRBJ1-1, with a possible D match to TRBD1 (6 bases). Sequencing was done on a sample of peripheral blood. CDR3 in amino acids: CASSGSTGSGTFF. CDR3 DNA: TGTGCCAGCTCAGGCTCAACAGGGTCAGGTACTTTCTTT.